These 3 T cell receptor beta chains were all obtained from the same sample, sequenced in a study of cytomegalovirus exposure and HLA in healthy donors (dated by TCRdb to about 2017). Libraries were built with the immunoSEQ multiplex PCR assay. Drawn from immuneACCESS, this table holds only the in-frame rearrangements with V and J called that TCRdb kept. Clones are partly lost; checked studies trace under half to an unresolved V gene and leave the rest unexplained. This sample lists roughly 120,000 clones; 88% were detected once. About 1.8% of the sample is in the top ten clones. Material for sequencing was PBMCs. These receptors came from a man between 18 and 29 years old in good health and CMV-seronegative.

The CDR3 spells CATNAETADYEQYF. CDR3 in DNA: TGTGCTACCAACGCCGAGACAGCAGACTACGAGCAGTACTTC. The gene calls are TRBV6-1 and TRBJ2-7, with D tentatively TRBD1 (5 bases). Germline V gives CDR1 MNHNS, CDR2 SASEGT. This CDR3 spans 14 amino acids.

The chain is built from TRBV14 and TRBJ2-7, with TRBD1 matching over 7 bases. Germline CDR1 is SGHDN and CDR2 is FVKESK. This CDR3 has 15 residues. The V gene end was trimmed by 4 bases and the J gene end by 6 bases; junction bases not matched to a gene: 12. The CDR3 is CASSPLQGKTGEQYF. CDR3 bases: TGTGCCAGCAGCCCGTTACAGGGGAAGACAGGCGAGCAGTACTTC.

The rearrangement links TRBV7-9 to TRBJ2-7, with TRBD1 matching 12 bases. This CDR3 contains 12 residues. The V and J ends lost 11 bases and 2 bases, in that order; junction bases with no gene match: 1. The germline V gene encodes CDR1 SEHNR and CDR2 FQNEAQ (reference sequence). The CDR3 reads CAWDRGPYEQYF. DNA for the CDR3: TGTGCCTGGGACAGGGGGCCCTACGAGCAGTACTTC.